This paragraph covers one T cell receptor beta chain sequence. With V trimmed by 0 bases and J by 6 bases, 8 bases remained unmatched. This CDR3 is 17 amino acids long. The germline gives CDR1 SGHRS, CDR2 YFSETQ. Researchers took blood at baseline, on cycle 4 day 1, and on cycle 7 day 1. Generated by immunoSEQ multiplex PCR, the TCRdb table keeps only in-frame clones and is missing some. The data hold 60,000 to 85,000 clones, with about 90% observed a single time. This sample was included in a study of OX40 agonist ivuxolimab in advanced cancers. Overall study context: Those treated in dose escalation had hepatocellular carcinoma, melanoma, renal cell cancer or head and neck cancer. Enrollees could have had prior anti-PD-1, anti-PD-L1 or anti-CTLA-4 therapy, which 40% had received.

This receptor was identified in an adult with an advanced solid tumor such as melanoma, head and neck, liver or kidney cancer. The gene calls are TRBV5-1 and TRBJ2-1, with TRBD2 matching over 11 bases. Sequences were derived from CD4+ or CD8+ T cells sorted from blood, sampled in a trial of the OX40 agonist ivuxolimab. In DNA, the CDR3 is TGCGCCAGCAGCTTGGAAGGACTAGCGGGCCCACTCAATGAGCAGTTCTTC. Protein product: CASSLEGLAGPLNEQFF. The complete variable domain, with remaining parts taken from reference TRBV5-1 and TRBJ2-1, reads KAGVTQTPRYLIKTRGQQVTLSCSPISGHRSVSWYQQTPGQGLQFLFEYFSETQRNKGNFPGRFSGRQFSNSRSEMNVSTLELGDSALYLCASSLEGLAGPLNEQFFGPGTRLTVL.